This T cell receptor (beta chain) stems from a study of blood T cell repertoires in COVID-19. Study-level background: Samples representing acute and convalescent COVID-19 were sourced from the United States, Italy and Spain.

This CDR3 is built from 16 residues. Per germline, CDR1 SGHDN and CDR2 FVKESK. The junction had 7 bases not matched to a gene; V was cut back by 3 bases and J by 2 bases. Generated by immunoSEQ multiplex PCR, the TCRdb table keeps only in-frame clones and is missing some. The repertoire holds about 66,000 clones, with roughly 90% as singletons. The material sequenced was peripheral blood. This clonotype originated in a man aged 55 to 70 with acute or convalescent COVID-19. V usage is TRBV14 and J usage is TRBJ2-3, with 8 bases lining up with TRBD2. This CDR3 is CASSQARGGLTDTQYF. CDR3 in DNA: TGTGCCAGCAGCCAGGCCCGGGGGGGGCTCACAGATACGCAGTATTTT. Together with reference TRBV14 and TRBJ2-3, the CDR3 gives the full variable domain: EAGVTQFPSHSVIEKGQTVTLRCDPISGHDNLYWYRRVMGKEIKFLLHFVKESKQDESGMPNNRFLAERTGGTYSTLKVQPAELEDSGVYFCASSQARGGLTDTQYFGPGTRLTVL.